The rows below give T cell receptor beta chains drawn from one sample of a study of cytomegalovirus exposure and HLA in healthy donors. Sequencing was performed with immunoSEQ multiplex PCR; in TCRdb, only in-frame clones are kept and a portion is missing. The sample records around 94,000 clones, 81% being singletons. The sample taken for sequencing was PBMCs. Source of these receptors: a human donor in good health. Both conserved end residues are part of each CDR3. The D gene is left open where the match is weak. The size entry is marked missing in some rows and otherwise reads once, few, many or a size class.

TGTGCCAGCAGTTTATCCATTACCCGATACCGGGACAGCAGTAGCAATCAGCCCCAGCATTTT,CASSLSITRYRDSSSNQPQHF,TRBD1,many,TRBV28,21,TRBJ1-5
TGTGCCAGCAGCCCGCCGGGTAGCGGGGGGCTATACGAGCAGTACTTC,CASSPPGSGGLYEQYF,TRBD2,-,TRBV5-6,16,TRBJ2-7
TGTGCCAGCAGAGGGGGGGGTAGCGGGAGGGATGAGCAGTTCTTC,CASRGGGSGRDEQFF,TRBD2,-,TRBV6-1,15,TRBJ2-1
TGCAGCGTTGGTGGGGACAGGGGGCGGACCGGGGAGCTGTTTTTT,CSVGGDRGRTGELFF,TRBD1,few,TRBV29-1,15,TRBJ2-2
TGCAGCGTGGCGGGACTAGCGGGAGGTTACAATGAGCAGTTCTTC,CSVAGLAGGYNEQFF,TRBD2,-,TRBV29-1,15,TRBJ2-1
TGTGCCAGCAAACCGCCATTAGCTGGACAGCTGAACACTGAAGCTTTCTTT,CASKPPLAGQLNTEAFF,-,-,TRBV28,17,TRBJ1-1
TGTGCCAGCAGCGTAGGGCAGTTGGCCGGGGAGCTGTTTTTT,CASSVGQLAGELFF,-,-,TRBV9,14,TRBJ2-2
TGTGCCAGTTCCCAACAGGGCATGAACACTGAAGCTTTCTTT,CASSQQGMNTEAFF,-,-,TRBV9,14,TRBJ1-1
TGTGCCAGCAGCCTTTACTCCTCCCAAGAGACCCAGTACTTC,CASSLYSSQETQYF,-,-,TRBV7-9,14,TRBJ2-5
TGTGCCAGCAAACGGGACTTTGGCTCCTACAATGAGCAGTTCTTC,CASKRDFGSYNEQFF,-,-,TRBV6-5,15,TRBJ2-1
TGTGCCAGCAGCTCCCCAGGGTCCCACAATGAGCAGTTCTTC,CASSSPGSHNEQFF,-,-,TRBV7-3,14,TRBJ2-1
TGTGCCAGTCAAATAACTAGCACAGATACGCAGTATTTT,CASQITSTDTQYF,-,-,TRBV19,13,TRBJ2-3
TGTGCCAGCAGCTTGGGAGGGCCCAGCCACTACTACGAGCAGTACTTC,CASSLGGPSHYYEQYF,-,few,TRBV5-6,16,TRBJ2-7
TGTGCCAGCACCCCTGACAGCGGGGGGGACAATGAGCAGTTCTTC,CASTPDSGGDNEQFF,TRBD2,-,TRBV9,15,TRBJ2-1
TGTGCCAGCAGTTCAACCCAGGTTGGCTCCTACGAGCAGTACTTC,CASSSTQVGSYEQYF,-,-,TRBV7-6,15,TRBJ2-7
TGTGCCAGCCTCGCGGGGGGGTCCTACAATGAGCAGTTCTTC,CASLAGGSYNEQFF,TRBD2,-,TRBV2,14,TRBJ2-1
TGTGCTAGTGGTTTGCTCGGGCCCCAAGGGGCCTATGGCTACACCTTC,CASGLLGPQGAYGYTF,-,-,TRBV12-5,16,TRBJ1-2
TGTGCCAGCAGCTTAGAAACTCGGACAACTACTGAAGCTTTCTTT,CASSLETRTTTEAFF,-,-,TRBV11-3,15,TRBJ1-1
TGTGCTACGGACAGTTGGGATACGCAGTATTTT,CATDSWDTQYF,-,-,TRBV19,11,TRBJ2-3
TGTGCCAGCAGATGGGGGGGAGGAGATACGCAGTATTTT,CASRWGGGDTQYF,TRBD2,-,TRBV7-9,13,TRBJ2-3
TGTGCCAGCAATGGGGGAGGGGAGGGTGAGCAGTTCTTC,CASNGGGEGEQFF,TRBD2,-,TRBV2,13,TRBJ2-1
TGTGCCAGTAGTACTACCCAGGGCCCGGGACTTATCTACGAGCAGTACTTC,CASSTTQGPGLIYEQYF,-,-,TRBV19,17,TRBJ2-7
TGTGCCAGTCATAGCGCGGGAGGGACAGGCATGAACACTGAAGCTTTCTTT,CASHSAGGTGMNTEAFF,TRBD1,-,TRBV19,17,TRBJ1-1
TGTGCCAGCAGCGTAGTGGCTAGCGGGAGCGGGCACAATGAGCAGTTCTTC,CASSVVASGSGHNEQFF,TRBD2,-,TRBV9,17,TRBJ2-1
TGTGCCAGCAGCCCACAGAGCACCTACGAGCAGTACTTC,CASSPQSTYEQYF,-,-,TRBV7-9,13,TRBJ2-7
TGTGCCAGCAGTGATGGGCTAGCCAAAAACATTCAGTACTTC,CASSDGLAKNIQYF,-,-,TRBV2,14,TRBJ2-4